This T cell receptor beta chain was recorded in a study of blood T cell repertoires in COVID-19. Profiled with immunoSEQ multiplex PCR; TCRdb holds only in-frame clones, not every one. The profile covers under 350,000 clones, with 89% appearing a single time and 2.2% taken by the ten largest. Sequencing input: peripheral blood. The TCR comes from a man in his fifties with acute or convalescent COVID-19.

The CDR3 DNA reads TGTGCCAGCAGTGAGGAGCGGGGGGGAGGTGGGGAGACCCAGTACTTC. The encoded protein is CASSEERGGGGETQYF. V usage is TRBV2 and J usage is TRBJ2-5; 10 bases match TRBD2. Trimming cost V 3 bases and J 5 bases; bases outside gene matches: 9. Germline CDR1 SNHLY, CDR2 FYNNEI. This CDR3 spans 16 amino acids.